What follows are 21 T cell receptor beta chains derived from one specimen sequenced in a study of T-cell memory formation after mild COVID-19. TCRdb independently ran MiXCR on the 5' RACE reads; one entry per CDR3 protein. The data contain fewer than 550,000 distinct CDR3 sequences, 15% to 20% of them singletons. Sequencing used PBMCs or a T cell subset sorted from them (not recorded which). The receptor source for this set is an adult woman who had mild COVID-19 (a few samples of this study predate the infection). Cell type and time point are not known.

This clonotype was counted only a few times. The chain recombines TRBV3-1 with TRBJ2-2; D might be TRBD1 (6 bases). CDR1 is LGHDT, CDR2 YNNKEL, per germline (reference sequence). The V end was cut by 1 base, the J end by 5 bases, with 17 bases between. CDR3 length: 17 amino acids. The CDR3 is CASSQGTGTIKTGELFF. Here the CDR3 DNA reads TGTGCCAGCAGCCAAGGAACAGGGACGATTAAAACCGGGGAGCTGTTTTTT.

This clonotype was recorded at least ten times. The chain is built from TRBV12-3 or TRBV12-4 and TRBJ2-2; tentatively, D is TRBD1 or TRBD2 (5 bases each). This CDR3 is built from 17 residues. V was pared by 7 bases and J by 6 bases, with 24 bases between. The CDR3 sequence is CASTQRGPPAKSGELFF. The CDR3 DNA follows: TGTGCCAGCACCCAGAGGGGTCCCCCAGCTAAGTCCGGGGAGCTGTTTTTT.

The sample holds many counts of this clonotype. This chain's CDR3 is CASRDGNQETQYF. DNA for the CDR3: TGTGCCAGCAGGGACGGGAACCAAGAGACCCAGTACTTC. The chain joins TRBV7-2 to TRBJ2-5; D perhaps matches TRBD2 (5 bases). Germline CDR1 is SGHTA and CDR2 is FQGNSA. This CDR3 has 13 amino acids. V was trimmed by 6 bases and J by 0 bases, leaving 8 bases between them.

This sequence joins TRBV23-1 and TRBJ2-5; D call uncertain. TRBV23-1 is filed as an ORF, its function uncertain. Trimming cost V 6 bases and J 3 bases, with 23 bases left between them. The CDR3 spans 17 residues. CDR3 residues: CASSETLGLANEETQYF. CDR3 nucleotide sequence: TGCGCCAGCAGCGAGACCCTGGGCCTCGCCAATGAAGAGACCCAGTACTTC.

This chain connects TRBV5-1 to TRBJ2-2, with D possibly TRBD2 on 6 matching bases. Germline CDR1 and CDR2: SGHRS and YFSETQ. Trimming took 1 base from V and 3 from J, leaving 13 bases between them. There are 16 residues in the CDR3. The chain's CDR3 is CASSLTAGLDTGELFF. In DNA form, the CDR3 reads TGCGCCAGCAGCTTGACGGCGGGGCTGGACACCGGGGAGCTGTTTTTT. Using reference TRBV5-1 and TRBJ2-2 for the parts outside the CDR3, the full variable domain is KAGVTQTPRYLIKTRGQQVTLSCSPISGHRSVSWYQQTPGQGLQFLFEYFSETQRNKGNFPGRFSGRQFSNSRSEMNVSTLELGDSALYLCASSLTAGLDTGELFFGEGSRLTVL.

This clonotype was seen a handful of times. This chain connects TRBV4-1 to TRBJ1-1, with TRBD1 identical over 7 bases. Per the germline V gene, CDR1 is MGHRA and CDR2 is YSYEKL. The CDR3 is 17 amino acids. The trim removed 1 base at V and 5 bases at J, leaving 13 bases unmatched. The DNA of the CDR3 is TGCGCCAGCAGCCAAGCCACCAGGGGGGGGGCAGGTACTGAAGCTTTCTTT. It codes for CASSQATRGGAGTEAFF.

This clonotype occurred a few times. The rearrangement uses TRBV12-3 or TRBV12-4 and TRBJ2-5; 8 bases map to TRBD2. V lost 7 bases to trimming and J lost 2 bases; unmatched junction nucleotides: 6. The CDR3 sequence is 14 residues long. The CDR3 region is CASITGGAQETQYF. CDR3 coding DNA: TGTGCCAGCATAACGGGGGGGGCGCAAGAGACCCAGTACTTC.

This clonotype has more than one count but fewer than ten. V and J are TRBV7-6 and TRBJ2-3; a weak D match, TRBD1 (6 bases). This CDR3 is built from 14 residues. V was pared by 3 bases and J by 2 bases, with 9 bases between. Germline V gene lookup returns CDR1 SGHVS and CDR2 FNYEAQ. The CDR3 is CASSFLGATDTQYF. CDR3 nucleotide sequence: TGTGCCAGCAGCTTCTTGGGGGCCACAGATACGCAGTATTTT.

This clonotype was counted only a few times. This sequence joins TRBV19 and TRBJ2-2; D not resolved. V shed 5 bases and J shed 8 bases, with 9 bases lying between them. Germline V CDR1 and CDR2: LNHDA, SQIVND (reference sequence). This CDR3 has 12 amino acids. CDR3 sequence (DNA): TGTGCCAGTAGTCTCCTGGAGGGGGAGCTGTTTTTT. The encoded protein is CASSLLEGELFF.

The chain uses TRBV14 and TRBJ1-2, with D unclear. From germline, CDR1 is SGHDN and CDR2 FVKESK. The length of the CDR3 is 14 residues. V dropped 1 base and J dropped 6 bases, with 12 bases sitting between them. The CDR3 loop is CASSQGSELDGYTF. The CDR3 nucleotides are TGTGCCAGCAGCCAAGGTAGTGAGCTCGATGGCTACACCTTC.

The table lists this clonotype with a few counts. The genes are TRBV18 and TRBJ2-2; no reliable D call. The CDR3 spans 16 residues. The germline V gene encodes CDR1 KGHSH and CDR2 LQKENI. V gave up 3 bases and J gave up 2 bases, with 13 bases separating them. The CDR3 sequence is CASSPRKGPNTGELFF. The CDR3 coding sequence is TGTGCCAGCTCACCCCGGAAGGGCCCCAACACCGGGGAGCTGTTTTTT.

The chain combines TRBV7-9 with TRBJ2-1, with 7 bases that match TRBD2. This CDR3 spans 16 amino acids. The V segment lost 5 bases and the J segment 4 bases; nucleotides outside the gene matches: 11. CDR1 is SEHNR, CDR2 FQNEAQ, per germline (reference sequence). CDR3 DNA sequence: TGTGCCAGCAGCCCAGGGTCGAGCGGGGTTTACAATGAGCAGTTCTTC. Translating it yields CASSPGSSGVYNEQFF.

The sample holds a few counts of this clonotype. This chain connects TRBV6-1 to TRBJ1-2; 9 nucleotides agree with TRBD1. CDR1 and CDR2 (germline): MNHNS, SASEGT. The CDR3 has 15 amino acids. The ends lost 6 bases at V and 4 bases at J; junction bases unmatched: 9. CDR3 region: CASRGGGQGLYGYTF. In DNA form, the CDR3 reads TGTGCCAGCAGAGGGGGGGGACAGGGACTCTATGGCTACACCTTC.

The V gene is TRBV12-3 or TRBV12-4, the J gene TRBJ2-3; no firm D call. The CDR3 totals 11 residues. V was trimmed by 10 bases and J by 6 bases, leaving 11 bases between them. This chain's CDR3 is CAIGTLDTQYF. In DNA, the CDR3 is TGTGCCATCGGAACCCTGGATACGCAGTATTTT.

This rearrangement joins TRBV20-1 to TRBJ2-1; D is unresolved. V lost 3 bases and J lost 3, with 3 bases in between. CDR3 length: 11 amino acids. From germline, CDR1 is DFQATT and CDR2 SNEGSKA (reference sequence). The CDR3 here is CSASFYNEQFF. The CDR3 region has the DNA TGCAGTGCTAGTTTCTACAATGAGCAGTTCTTC.

This clonotype appeared a few times. This chain links TRBV7-2 with TRBJ2-1; the D gene could be TRBD1 or TRBD2 (6 bases each). The CDR3 loop spans 17 amino acids. Germline V gene sequence: CDR1 SGHTA, CDR2 FQGNSA. Trimming pared 1 base from V and 7 bases from J, leaving 20 bases between. The CDR3 here is CASSLDPQRRRGNEQFF. In DNA form, the CDR3 reads TGTGCCAGCAGCTTAGATCCCCAGAGGCGGAGGGGGAATGAGCAGTTCTTC.

The chain links TRBV5-1 to TRBJ2-7; weak D call: TRBD2 (6 bases). The CDR3 runs 14 residues. Germline V lookup: CDR1 SGHRS, CDR2 YFSETQ. V was trimmed by 2 bases and J by 4 bases, leaving 13 bases between them. CDR3 sequence reads: CASSFRWGDYEQYF. Here the CDR3 DNA reads TGCGCCAGCAGCTTCAGATGGGGGGATTACGAGCAGTACTTC.

The V call is TRBV3-1, the J call TRBJ2-7; D uncertain. The CDR3 consists of 13 residues. In germline, CDR1 is LGHDT, CDR2 YNNKEL (reference sequence). V was clipped by 1 base and J by 3 bases, with 7 bases between them. The CDR3 DNA reads as TGTGCCAGCAGCCAAGCTACGCGCTACGAGCAGTACTTC. Translation gives CASSQATRYEQYF.

This chain joins TRBV20-1 and TRBJ2-3; D is tentatively TRBD1 or TRBD2 (6 bases each). Germline values: CDR1 DFQATT, CDR2 SNEGSKA (reference sequence). The CDR3 is 15 residues long. V was shortened by 4 bases and J by 2 bases, with 16 bases between the two germline ends. CDR3 residues: CSATRGLRNTDTQYF. CDR3 sequence (DNA): TGCAGTGCTACTCGGGGGCTGAGGAACACAGATACGCAGTATTTT.

The V gene is TRBV27, the J gene TRBJ2-2; 8 nucleotides align to TRBD1. J lost 7 bases, V lost 6 bases, and 7 bases had no gene match. This CDR3 spans 14 amino acids. In germline, CDR1 is MNHEY, CDR2 SMNVEV (reference sequence). CDR3 DNA: TGTGCCAGCAGGAGACAGGGGTTTGGCGGGGAGCTGTTTTTT. Protein: CASRRQGFGGELFF.

The chain employs TRBV29-1 and TRBJ2-7, with D possibly TRBD2 on 5 matching bases. This CDR3 contains 14 residues. Germline V CDR1 and CDR2: SQVTM, ANQGSEA. Trimming removed 3 bases from V and 0 bases from J, with 12 bases in between. CDR3 in amino acids: CSVEIGVSSYEQYF. CDR3 DNA sequence: TGCAGCGTTGAGATCGGGGTAAGCTCCTACGAGCAGTACTTC.